The 4 T cell receptor beta chains reported below all come from one sample, sequenced in a study of T-cell reconstitution after alpha-beta-depleted transplantation in children. Construction of the TCRbeta library involved unique molecular identifiers. TCRdb re-called the PCR reads with MiXCR, one entry per CDR3 protein. The sample consists of around 700,000 distinct CDR3 sequences, under 15% of them appearing once. The sequencing used PBMCs, collected before TCRalphabeta/CD19-depleted stem cell transplant. Receptors were obtained from a girl aged 2 to 10 with congenital amegakaryocytic thrombocytopenia, due to receive a stem cell transplant.

This clonotype has a handful of counts. The chain couples TRBV4-1 to TRBJ2-5, with D maybe TRBD2 (5 bases). CDR1 MGHRA and CDR2 YSYEKL come from the germline V gene. CDR3 length equals 17 residues. The V end was cut by 1 base, the J end by 1 base, with 16 bases between. This CDR3 reads CASSQGAGLGIQETQYF. CDR3 sequence (DNA): TGCGCCAGCAGCCAAGGGGCCGGACTGGGGATCCAAGAGACCCAGTACTTC.

The table lists this clonotype with many counts. The V call is TRBV9, the J call TRBJ2-5; a possible D gene is TRBD2 (6 bases). The length of the CDR3 is 16 residues. Per the germline V gene, CDR1 is SGDLS and CDR2 is YYNGEE. The V end was cut by 1 base, the J end by 5 bases, with 18 bases between. In nucleotides, the CDR3 is TGTGCCAGCAGCGTAAGGCGGGACTCCGGGCGGGAGACCCAGTACTTC. Protein sequence: CASSVRRDSGRETQYF.

This clonotype was seen a few times. The V gene is TRBV4-1, the J gene TRBJ2-2; possibly TRBD2 for D (6 bases). The CDR3 length is 12 residues. Germline CDR1 reads MGHRA; CDR2 reads YSYEKL. Trimming cost V 6 bases and J 5 bases, with 7 bases left between them. In DNA, the CDR3 is TGCGCCAGCAGGGAGGGGACCGGGGAGCTGTTTTTT. This codes for CASREGTGELFF.

This clonotype was picked up many times. CDR3 DNA sequence: TGCGCCAGCAGCTTGTGGACGGCCCAAGAGACCCAGTACTTC. Residues: CASSLWTAQETQYF. The chain has TRBV5-1 and TRBJ2-5, with D hard to call. Per germline, CDR1 SGHRS and CDR2 YFSETQ. The CDR3 is made up of 14 amino acids. With 1 base removed from V and 1 base from J, the gap between germline ends came to 8 bases. The variable domain in full, with the rest retrieved from reference TRBV5-1 and TRBJ2-5, is KAGVTQTPRYLIKTRGQQVTLSCSPISGHRSVSWYQQTPGQGLQFLFEYFSETQRNKGNFPGRFSGRQFSNSRSEMNVSTLELGDSALYLCASSLWTAQETQYFGPGTRLLVL.